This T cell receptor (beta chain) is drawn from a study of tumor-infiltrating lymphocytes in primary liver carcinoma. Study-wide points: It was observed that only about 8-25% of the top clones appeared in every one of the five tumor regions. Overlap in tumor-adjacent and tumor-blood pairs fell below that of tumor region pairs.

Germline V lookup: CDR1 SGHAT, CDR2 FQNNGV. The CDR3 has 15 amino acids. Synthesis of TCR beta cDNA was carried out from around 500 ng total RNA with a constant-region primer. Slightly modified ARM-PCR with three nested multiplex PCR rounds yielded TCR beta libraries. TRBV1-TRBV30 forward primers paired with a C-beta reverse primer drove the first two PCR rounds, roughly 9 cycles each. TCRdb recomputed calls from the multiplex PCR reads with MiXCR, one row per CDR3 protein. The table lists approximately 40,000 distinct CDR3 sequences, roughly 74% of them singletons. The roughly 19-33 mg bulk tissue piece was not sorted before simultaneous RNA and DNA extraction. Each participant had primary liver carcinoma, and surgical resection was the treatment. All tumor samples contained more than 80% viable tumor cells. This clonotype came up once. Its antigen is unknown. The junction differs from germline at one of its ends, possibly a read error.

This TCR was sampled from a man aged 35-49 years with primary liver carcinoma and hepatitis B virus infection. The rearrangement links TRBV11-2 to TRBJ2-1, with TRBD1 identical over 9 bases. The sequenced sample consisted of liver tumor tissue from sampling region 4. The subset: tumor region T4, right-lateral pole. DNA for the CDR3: TGTGCCTGTAGCTTATTGGGACAGGGCTACGATGAGCAGTTCTTC. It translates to CACSLLGQGYDEQFF. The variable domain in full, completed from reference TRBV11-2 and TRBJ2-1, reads EAGVAQSPRYKIIEKRQSVAFWCNPISGHATLYWYQQILGQGPKLLIQFQNNGVVDDSQLPKDRFSAERLKGVDSTLKIQPAKLEDSAVYLCACSLLGQGYDEQFFGPGTRLTVL.